Listed below are T cell receptor beta chains from one sample, sequenced in a study of blood T cell repertoires in COVID-19. Libraries were prepared by immunoSEQ multiplex PCR; TCRdb keeps only in-frame clonotypes and omits some of them. The repertoire holds 250,000 to 300,000 clones, with around 83% as singletons. Input material: PBMCs or T cells enriched from blood (not recorded which). The receptors here all came from a man between 40 and 49 years old who had been exposed to COVID-19. Each CDR3 is given with its conserved first and last residue. Fields, in order: D gene, V gene, J gene, CDR3 protein, CDR3 DNA. A D gene is named only where the DNA matches it firmly.

d_call: NA; v_call: TRBV30; j_call: TRBJ1-1; cdr3_aa: CAWREGQYTEAFF; cdr3_nt: TGTGCCTGGAGGGAGGGGCAGTACACTGAAGCTTTCTTT
d_call: NA; v_call: TRBV3-1/TRBV3-2; j_call: TRBJ1-5; cdr3_aa: CASSRDSNQPQHF; cdr3_nt: TGTGCCAGCTCACGCGATAGCAATCAGCCCCAGCATTTT
d_call: NA; v_call: TRBV11-2; j_call: TRBJ1-1; cdr3_aa: CASSLKGWAFF; cdr3_nt: TGTGCCAGCAGCTTAAAGGGGTGGGCTTTCTTT
d_call: NA; v_call: TRBV6-6; j_call: TRBJ2-5; cdr3_aa: CASSPPLGARETQYF; cdr3_nt: TGTGCCAGCAGCCCCCCATTGGGGGCTCGCGAGACCCAGTACTTC
d_call: NA; v_call: TRBV3-1/TRBV3-2; j_call: TRBJ1-1; cdr3_aa: CASSQYKTEAFF; cdr3_nt: TGTGCCAGCAGCCAGTATAAAACTGAAGCTTTCTTT
d_call: TRBD2; v_call: TRBV7-2; j_call: TRBJ2-3; cdr3_aa: CASSSRTSGSDTQYF; cdr3_nt: TGTGCCAGCAGCTCTAGGACTAGCGGAAGTGATACGCAGTATTTT
d_call: NA; v_call: TRBV6-5; j_call: TRBJ2-1; cdr3_aa: CASRSYYEQFF; cdr3_nt: TGTGCCAGCAGGTCCTATTACGAGCAGTTCTTC
d_call: NA; v_call: TRBV11-2; j_call: TRBJ2-2; cdr3_aa: CASSLVEVSGELFF; cdr3_nt: TGTGCCAGCAGCTTAGTCGAGGTCTCCGGGGAGCTGTTTTTT
d_call: NA; v_call: TRBV29-1; j_call: TRBJ1-3; cdr3_aa: CSVGQTSGNTIYF; cdr3_nt: TGCAGCGTAGGACAGACCTCTGGAAACACCATATATTTT
d_call: NA; v_call: TRBV9; j_call: TRBJ2-3; cdr3_aa: CASSARGDGTDTQYF; cdr3_nt: TGTGCCAGCAGCGCCAGGGGGGACGGCACAGATACGCAGTATTTT